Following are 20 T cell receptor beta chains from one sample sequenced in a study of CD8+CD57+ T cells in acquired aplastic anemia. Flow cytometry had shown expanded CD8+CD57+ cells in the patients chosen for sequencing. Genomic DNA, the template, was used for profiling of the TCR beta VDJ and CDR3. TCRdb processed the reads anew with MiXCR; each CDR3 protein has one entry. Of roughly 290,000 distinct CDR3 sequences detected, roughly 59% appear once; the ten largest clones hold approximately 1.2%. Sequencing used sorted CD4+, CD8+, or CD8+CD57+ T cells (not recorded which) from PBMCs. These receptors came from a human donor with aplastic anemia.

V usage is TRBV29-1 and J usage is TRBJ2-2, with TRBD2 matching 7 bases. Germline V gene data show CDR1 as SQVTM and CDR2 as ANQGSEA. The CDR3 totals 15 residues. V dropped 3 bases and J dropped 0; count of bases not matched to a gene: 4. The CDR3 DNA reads TGCAGCGTTGAGCTTAGCGGGTCGAACACCGGGGAGCTGTTTTTT. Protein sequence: CSVELSGSNTGELFF.

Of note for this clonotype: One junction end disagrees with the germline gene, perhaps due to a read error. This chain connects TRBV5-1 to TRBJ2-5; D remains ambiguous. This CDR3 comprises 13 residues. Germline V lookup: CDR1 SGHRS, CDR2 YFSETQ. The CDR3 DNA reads TGCGCCAGCAGCCCTACGTACCGAGAGGCCCAGTACTTC. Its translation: CASSPTYREAQYF.

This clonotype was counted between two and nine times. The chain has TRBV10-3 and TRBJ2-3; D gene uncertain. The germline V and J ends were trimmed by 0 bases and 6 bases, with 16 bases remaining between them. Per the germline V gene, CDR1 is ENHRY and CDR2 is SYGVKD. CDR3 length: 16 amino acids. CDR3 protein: CAISESVVRWTDTQYF. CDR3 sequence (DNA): TGTGCCATCAGTGAGTCCGTTGTACGCTGGACGGATACGCAGTATTTT.

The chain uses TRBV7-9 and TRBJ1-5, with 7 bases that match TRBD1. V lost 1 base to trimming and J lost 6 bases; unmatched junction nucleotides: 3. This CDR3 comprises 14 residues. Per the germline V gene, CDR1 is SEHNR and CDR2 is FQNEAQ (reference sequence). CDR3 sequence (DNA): TGTGCCAGCAGCTTAGATGAGGGGGCTCAGCCCCAGCATTTT. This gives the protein CASSLDEGAQPQHF.

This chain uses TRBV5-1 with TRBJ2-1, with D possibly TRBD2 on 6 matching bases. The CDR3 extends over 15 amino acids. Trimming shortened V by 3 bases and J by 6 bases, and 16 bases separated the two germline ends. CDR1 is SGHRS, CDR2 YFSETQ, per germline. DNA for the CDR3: TGCGCCAGCAGCTCTTTAGCGGCTAGCGTCAATGAGCAGTTCTTC. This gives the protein CASSSLAASVNEQFF.

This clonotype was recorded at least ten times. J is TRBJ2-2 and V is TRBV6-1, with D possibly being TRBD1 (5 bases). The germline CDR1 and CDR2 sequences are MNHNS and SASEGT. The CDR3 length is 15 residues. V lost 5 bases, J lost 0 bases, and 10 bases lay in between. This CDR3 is CASSMMTANTGELFF. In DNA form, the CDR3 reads TGTGCCAGCAGTATGATGACAGCGAACACCGGGGAGCTGTTTTTT.

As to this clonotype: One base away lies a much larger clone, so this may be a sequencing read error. Here the CDR3 reads CASSVSGASGANVLAF. The CDR3, as DNA: TGTGCCAGCAGCGTATCCGGGGCCTCTGGGGCCAACGTCCTGGCTTTC. The V and J genes are TRBV9 and TRBJ2-6, with D perhaps assigned TRBD1 or TRBD2 (5 bases each). This CDR3 is built from 16 residues. Germline CDR1 reads SGDLS; CDR2 reads YYNGEE.

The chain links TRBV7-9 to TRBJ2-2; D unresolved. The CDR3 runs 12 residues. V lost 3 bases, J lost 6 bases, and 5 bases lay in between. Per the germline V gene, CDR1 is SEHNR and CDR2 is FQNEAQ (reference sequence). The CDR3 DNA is TGTGCCAGCAGCTTGTGGCCCGGGGAGCTGTTTTTT. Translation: CASSLWPGELFF.

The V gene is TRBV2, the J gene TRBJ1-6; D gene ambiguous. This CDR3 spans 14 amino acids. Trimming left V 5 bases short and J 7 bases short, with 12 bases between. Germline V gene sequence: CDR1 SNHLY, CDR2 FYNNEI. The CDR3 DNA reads TGTGCCAGCAGTAGGAGGACGGAGAATTCACCCCTCCACTTT. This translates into CASSRRTENSPLHF.

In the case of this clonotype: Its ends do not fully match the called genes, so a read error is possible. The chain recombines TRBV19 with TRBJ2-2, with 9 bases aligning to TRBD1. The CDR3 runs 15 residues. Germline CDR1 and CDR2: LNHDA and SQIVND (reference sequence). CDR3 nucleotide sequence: TGTGCCAGCAGTAGGACAGGGGCGTACACCGGGGAGCTGTTTTTT. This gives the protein CASSRTGAYTGELFF. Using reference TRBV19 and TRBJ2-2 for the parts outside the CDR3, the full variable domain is DGGITQSPKYLFRKEGQNVTLSCEQNLNHDAMYWYRQDPGQGLRLIYYSQIVNDFQKGDIAEGYSVSREKKESFPLTVTSAQKNPTAFYLCASSRTGAYTGELFFGEGSRLTVL.

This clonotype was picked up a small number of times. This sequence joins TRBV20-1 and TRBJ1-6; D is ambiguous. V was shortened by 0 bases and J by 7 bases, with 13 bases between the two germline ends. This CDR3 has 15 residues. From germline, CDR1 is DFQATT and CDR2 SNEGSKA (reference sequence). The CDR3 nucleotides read TGCAGTGCTAGAGATGCTGGCAGGCCGAATTCACCCCTCCACTTT. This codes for CSARDAGRPNSPLHF.

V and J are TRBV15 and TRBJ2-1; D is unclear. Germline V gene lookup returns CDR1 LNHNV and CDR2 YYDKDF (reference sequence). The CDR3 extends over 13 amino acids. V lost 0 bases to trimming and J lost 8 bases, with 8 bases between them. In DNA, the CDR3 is TGTGCCACCAGCAGAGAAGAATTCGATGAGCAGTTCTTC. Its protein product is CATSREEFDEQFF.

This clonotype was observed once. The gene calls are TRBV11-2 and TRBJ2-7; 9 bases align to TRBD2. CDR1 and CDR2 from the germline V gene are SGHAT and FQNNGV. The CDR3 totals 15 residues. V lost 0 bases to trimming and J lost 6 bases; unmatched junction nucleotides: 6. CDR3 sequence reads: CASSLEGGLALEQYF. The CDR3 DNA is TGTGCCAGCAGCTTAGAGGGGGGACTAGCTCTCGAGCAGTACTTC.

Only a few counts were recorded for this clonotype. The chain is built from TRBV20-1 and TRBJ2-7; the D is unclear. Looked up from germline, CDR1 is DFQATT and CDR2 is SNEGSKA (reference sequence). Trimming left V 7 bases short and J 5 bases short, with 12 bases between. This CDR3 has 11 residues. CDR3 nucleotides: TGCAGTGGGGCGGTCACGAACGAGCAGTACTTC. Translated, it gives CSGAVTNEQYF.

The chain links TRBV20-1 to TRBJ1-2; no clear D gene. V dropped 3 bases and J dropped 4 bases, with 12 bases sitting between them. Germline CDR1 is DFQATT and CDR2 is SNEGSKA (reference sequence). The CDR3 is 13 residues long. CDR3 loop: CSARAGVGYGYTF. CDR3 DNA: TGCAGTGCTAGGGCCGGGGTGGGCTATGGCTACACCTTC.

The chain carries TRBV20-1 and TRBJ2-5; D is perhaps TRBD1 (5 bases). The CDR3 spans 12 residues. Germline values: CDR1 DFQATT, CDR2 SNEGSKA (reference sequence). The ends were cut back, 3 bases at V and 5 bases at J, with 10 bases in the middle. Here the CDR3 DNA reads TGCAGTGCTAGTCAAGGGGATGAGACCCAGTACTTC. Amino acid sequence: CSASQGDETQYF.

As DNA, the CDR3 is TGTGCCAGCAGTGTAATACAGATGAACACTGAAGCTTTCTTT. Its protein product is CASSVIQMNTEAFF. The V gene is TRBV2, the J gene TRBJ1-1; D uncertain. Germline CDR1 SNHLY, CDR2 FYNNEI. Deletions cut 4 bases from V and 0 bases from J, with 9 bases between. The CDR3 consists of 14 residues.

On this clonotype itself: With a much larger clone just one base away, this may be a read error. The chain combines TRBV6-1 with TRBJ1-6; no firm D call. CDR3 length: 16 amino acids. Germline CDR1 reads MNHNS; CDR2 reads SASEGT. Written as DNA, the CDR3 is TGTGCCAGCAGTGAAGTAGCCTATGTCTATAATTCACCCCTCCGCTTT. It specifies CASSEVAYVYNSPLRF.

The CDR3 loop reads CASSSPTGSSTDTQYF. CDR3 nucleotide sequence: TGTGCCAGCAGTTCTCCTACAGGGTCTAGCACAGATACGCAGTATTTT. The rearrangement links TRBV6-6 to TRBJ2-3; possibly TRBD1 for D (6 bases). The length of the CDR3 is 16 residues. V lost 4 bases and J 0 bases, leaving 14 bases between the germline ends. Germline V gives CDR1 MNHNY, CDR2 SVGAGI (reference sequence).

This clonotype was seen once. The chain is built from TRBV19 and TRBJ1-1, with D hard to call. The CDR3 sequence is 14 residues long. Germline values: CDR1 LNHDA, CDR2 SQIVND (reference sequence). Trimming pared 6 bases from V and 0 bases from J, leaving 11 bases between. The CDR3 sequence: CASRGDNMNTEAFF. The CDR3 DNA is TGTGCCAGTAGGGGAGACAACATGAACACTGAAGCTTTCTTT.